This T cell receptor beta chain was identified in a study of OX40 agonist ivuxolimab in advanced cancers. With respect to the entire study: Ivuxolimab was an agonistic, fully human IgG2 monoclonal antibody directed against OX40 (CD134), a costimulatory receptor. Intravenous ivuxolimab was administered to patients every 2 weeks at six dose levels: 0.01, 0.1, 0.3, 1.5, 3 and 10 mg/kg. Among the 52 dose-escalation patients, about 19 had hepatocellular carcinoma, approximately 15 melanoma, 9 renal cell carcinoma and 9 head and neck cancer. A male proportion of 70% to 90% and a mean age of 60 years, ranging from about 20 to 80, were recorded for the dose-escalation cohort. Prior anti-PD-1, anti-PD-L1 or anti-CTLA-4 therapy was permitted, and 40% of dose-escalation patients had received checkpoint inhibitors. Three dose-escalation patients achieved partial responses, one with hepatocellular carcinoma and two with cutaneous melanoma. The purpose of peripheral TCRbeta sequencing was to test whether ivuxolimab changed TCR sequence diversity and led to clonal T-cell expansion. The paper reports the monotherapy dose-escalation portion (N = 52 patients) of the phase I ivuxolimab trial.

Patients with autoimmune disease history or receiving systemic immunosuppression were excluded from the trial. In every dose cohort, peripheral blood was drawn for TCR sequencing at baseline, cycle 4 day 1, and cycle 7 day 1. The samples were drawn from a first-in-human, open-label, multicenter phase I dose-escalation trial of ivuxolimab. Adults with locally advanced or metastatic head and neck squamous cell, hepatocellular, melanoma or renal cell carcinoma were enrolled in the trial. CD4+ and CD8+ T cells were sorted separately from peripheral blood before TCR sequencing. To sequence the TCRbeta CDR3 region, genomic DNA was isolated from the sorted cells. The immunoSEQ Assay was used for sequencing of TCRbeta CDR3 regions. In its TCRdb copy, this immuneACCESS table keeps in-frame sequences only and misses some clones. Where compared with another copy, unresolved V genes explain less than half of these, and the others have no known cause. The sample profile shows about 30,000 clones; almost 85% of them were found once. In total, the top ten clones hold 20% to 25% of the sample.

V is pruned by 6 bases and J by 5 bases, leaving 10 bases of the junction without a gene match. The germline V gene (reference sequence) sets CDR1 to SEHNR and CDR2 to FQNEAQ. Including the terminal cysteine and phenylalanine, the CDR3 comprises 15 residues. Kept here is only the CDR3 DNA, which spans 45 bases and is read in frame from base 1. Beyond this particular receptor, the publication reports: At doses of 0.1 to 3.0 mg/kg, clonal expansion of both CD4+ and CD8+ T cells in blood was seen between baseline and week 6. The antigen specificity of the peripheral T cells that underwent clonal expansion was not determined. Low levels of normalized T-cell clonal expansion were also seen in some nonresponding patients. Partial responders in the 0.1-3.0 mg/kg groups had among the lowest normalized peripheral clonal expansion, especially among CD8+ T cells. After ivuxolimab, more expanded clones were found on average in CD8+ T cells than in CD4+ T cells.

Concerning this clone itself: Its binding antigen is unknown. No base-level quality is on record; no much larger clone is a single base apart.

The source was CD4+ or CD8+ T cells sorted from blood, collected in a trial of the OX40 agonist ivuxolimab. The rearrangement joined TRBV7-9 to TRBJ2-3, with 8 middle bases fitting TRBD2. This clonotype was obtained from an adult with an advanced solid tumor such as melanoma, head and neck, liver or kidney cancer. The DNA sequence is TGTGCCAGCAGAAATAGCGGGAACGTGAAAGATACGCAGTATTTT. This encodes CASRNSGNVKDTQYF.